This T cell receptor beta chain emerged from a study of response to subunit inactivated influenza vaccine. V lost 8 bases, J lost 5 bases, and 12 bases lay in between. The germline gives CDR1 SEHNR, CDR2 FQNEAQ (reference sequence). The CDR3 extends over 12 amino acids. From the RT-PCR reads, TCRdb called clonotypes with MiXCR, one entry per CDR3 protein. The table shows some 150,000 distinct CDR3 sequences, with approximately 12% occurring only once. The sample was also reused in another study, on T cells expressing NK-cell markers. That source notes: With UMIs, 5'RACE template switching was used to make TCR beta cDNA. CD3+CD56+NKG2C+, CD3+CD56+NKG2C- and CD3+CD56-NKG2C+ T cells, once sorted, supplied the TCR beta repertoires.

J is TRBJ1-2 and V is TRBV7-9; D uncertain. The sample in question was CD8+ T cells sorted from PBMCs, obtained 11 to 12 days after vaccination. The clonotype comes from a man aged 45-65 years who received an inactivated influenza vaccine. The CDR3 nucleotides are TGTGCCAGCCAGGTGGCAGAGTATGGCTACACCTTC. It specifies CASQVAEYGYTF. The full variable domain, its missing parts supplied by reference TRBV7-9 and TRBJ1-2, is DTGVSQNPRHKITKRGQNVTFRCDPISEHNRLYWYRQTLGQGPEFLTYFQNEAQLEKSRLLSDRFSAERPKGSFSTLEIQRTEQGDSAMYLCASQVAEYGYTFGSGTRLTVV.